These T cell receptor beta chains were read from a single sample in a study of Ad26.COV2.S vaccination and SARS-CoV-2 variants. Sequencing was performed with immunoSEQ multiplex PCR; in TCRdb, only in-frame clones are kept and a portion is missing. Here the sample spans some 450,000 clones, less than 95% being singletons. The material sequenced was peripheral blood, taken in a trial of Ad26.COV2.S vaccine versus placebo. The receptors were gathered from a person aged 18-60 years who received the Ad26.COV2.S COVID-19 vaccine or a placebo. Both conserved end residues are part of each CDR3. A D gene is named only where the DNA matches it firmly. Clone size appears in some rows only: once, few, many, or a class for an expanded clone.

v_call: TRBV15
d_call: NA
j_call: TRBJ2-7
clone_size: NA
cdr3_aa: CATSTPLGNHEQYF
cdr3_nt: TGTGCCACCAGCACCCCGTTGGGGAACCACGAGCAGTACTTC

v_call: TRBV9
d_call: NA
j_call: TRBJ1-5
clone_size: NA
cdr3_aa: CASSVGGSNQPQHF
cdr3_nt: TGTGCCAGCAGCGTGGGGGGGAGCAATCAGCCCCAGCATTTT

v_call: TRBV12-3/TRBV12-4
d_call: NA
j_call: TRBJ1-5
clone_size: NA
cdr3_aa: CASSLAGQPQHF
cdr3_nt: TGTGCCAGCAGTTTAGCTGGGCAGCCCCAGCATTTT

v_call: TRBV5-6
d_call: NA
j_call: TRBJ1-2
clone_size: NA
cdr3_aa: CASSLAGLVTYGYTF
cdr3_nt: TGTGCCAGCAGCCTTGCAGGGCTCGTTACCTATGGCTACACCTTC

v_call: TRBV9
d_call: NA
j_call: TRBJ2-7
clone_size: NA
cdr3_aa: CASSLGLGGPTGREQYF
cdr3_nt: TGTGCCAGCAGCCTAGGCCTGGGGGGGCCCACTGGAAGGGAGCAGTACTTC

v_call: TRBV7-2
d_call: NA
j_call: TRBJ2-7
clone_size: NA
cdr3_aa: CASSLARERGEQYF
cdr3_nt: TGTGCCAGCAGCTTAGCGCGTGAGCGTGGCGAGCAGTACTTC

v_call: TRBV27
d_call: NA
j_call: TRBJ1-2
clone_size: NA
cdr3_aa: CASSLARSNGYTF
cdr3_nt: TGTGCCAGCAGTTTAGCGAGATCCAACGGCTACACCTTC

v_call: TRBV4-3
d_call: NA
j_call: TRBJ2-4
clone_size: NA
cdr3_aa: CASSQDRVGTIIQYF
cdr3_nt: TGCGCCAGCAGCCAAGATCGGGTAGGGACAATCATTCAGTACTTC

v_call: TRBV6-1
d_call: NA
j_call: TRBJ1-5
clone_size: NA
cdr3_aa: CASSEAGIGSSGYQPQHF
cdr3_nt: TGTGCCAGCAGTGAAGCGGGGATAGGGTCCTCGGGTTATCAGCCCCAGCATTTT

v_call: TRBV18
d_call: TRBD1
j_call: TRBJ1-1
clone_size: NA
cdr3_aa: CASSTGVGTEAFF
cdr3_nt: TGTGCCAGCTCAACAGGGGTGGGCACTGAAGCTTTCTTT

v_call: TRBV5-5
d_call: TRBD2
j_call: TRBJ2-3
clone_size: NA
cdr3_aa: CASSLSLAGKADTQYF
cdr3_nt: TGTGCCAGCAGCTTGTCACTAGCGGGGAAGGCAGATACGCAGTATTTT

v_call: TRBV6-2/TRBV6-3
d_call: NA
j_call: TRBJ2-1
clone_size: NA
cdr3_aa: CASSGSSAYNEQFF
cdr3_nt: TGTGCCAGCAGTGGATCCAGCGCCTACAATGAGCAGTTCTTC

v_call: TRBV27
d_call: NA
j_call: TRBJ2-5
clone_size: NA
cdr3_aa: CASSSPGREETQYF
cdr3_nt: TGTGCCAGCAGCTCCCCAGGACGGGAAGAGACCCAGTACTTC

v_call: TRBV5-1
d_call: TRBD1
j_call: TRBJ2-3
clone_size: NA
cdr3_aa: CASSLGGQEGETQYF
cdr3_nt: TGCGCCAGCAGCTTAGGGGGACAGGAAGGTGAGACGCAGTATTTT

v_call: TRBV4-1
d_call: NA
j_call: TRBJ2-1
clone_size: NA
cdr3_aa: CASSQVIWGNEQFF
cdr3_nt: TGCGCCAGCAGCCAAGTGATATGGGGCAATGAGCAGTTCTTC

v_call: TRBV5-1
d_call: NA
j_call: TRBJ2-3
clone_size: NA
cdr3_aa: CASSLRVGTDTQYF
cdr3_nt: TGCGCCAGCAGCTTACGGGTGGGGACAGATACGCAGTATTTT

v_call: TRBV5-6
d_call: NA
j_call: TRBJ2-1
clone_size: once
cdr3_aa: CASSSPSRIVRNEQFF
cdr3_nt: TGTGCCAGCAGCTCTCCCTCGAGAATAGTTCGCAATGAGCAGTTCTTC

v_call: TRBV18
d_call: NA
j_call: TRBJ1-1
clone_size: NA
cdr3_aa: CASSVDGGDTEAFF
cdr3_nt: TGTGCCAGCTCAGTCGACGGAGGCGACACTGAAGCTTTCTTT

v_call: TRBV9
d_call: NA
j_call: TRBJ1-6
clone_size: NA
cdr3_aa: CASSVAREGSPLHF
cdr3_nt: TGTGCCAGCAGCGTCGCCAGGGAAGGGTCACCCCTCCACTTT

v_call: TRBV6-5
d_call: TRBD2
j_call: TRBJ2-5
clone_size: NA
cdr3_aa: CASESGGRETQYF
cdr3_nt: TGTGCCAGCGAGAGCGGGGGAAGAGAGACCCAGTACTTC

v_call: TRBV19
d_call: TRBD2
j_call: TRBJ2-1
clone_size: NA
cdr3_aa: CASSIYPSGAAYNEQFF
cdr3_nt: TGTGCCAGTAGTATTTACCCTAGCGGGGCAGCCTACAATGAGCAGTTCTTC

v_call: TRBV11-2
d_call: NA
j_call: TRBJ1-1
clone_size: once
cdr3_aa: CASSLVPGGTEAFF
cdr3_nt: TGTGCCAGCAGCTTAGTCCCCGGAGGAACTGAAGCTTTCTTT

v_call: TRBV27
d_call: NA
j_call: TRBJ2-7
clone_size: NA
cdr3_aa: CASSLDAGGAYEQYF
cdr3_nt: TGTGCCAGCAGTTTAGACGCAGGTGGGGCCTACGAGCAGTACTTC

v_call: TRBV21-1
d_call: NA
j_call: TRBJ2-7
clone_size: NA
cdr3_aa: CASKWGVQGSYEQYF
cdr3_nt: TGTGCCAGCAAATGGGGAGTTCAGGGGTCCTACGAGCAGTACTTC

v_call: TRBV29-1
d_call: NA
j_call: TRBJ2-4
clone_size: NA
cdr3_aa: CSVEDPSGGNIQYF
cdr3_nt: TGCAGCGTTGAAGACCCCTCAGGCGGAAACATTCAGTACTTC

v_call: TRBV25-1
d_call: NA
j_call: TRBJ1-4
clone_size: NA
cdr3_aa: CASSHRNEKLFF
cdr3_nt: TGTGCCAGCAGTCACCGTAATGAAAAACTGTTTTTT

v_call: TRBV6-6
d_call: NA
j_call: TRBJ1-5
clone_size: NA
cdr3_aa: CASSYTRGQPQHF
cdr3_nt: TGTGCCAGCAGTTATACGAGGGGGCAGCCCCAGCATTTT

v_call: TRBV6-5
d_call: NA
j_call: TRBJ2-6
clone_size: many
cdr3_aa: CASSYEGAGANVLTF
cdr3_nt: TGTGCCAGCAGTTACGAGGGGGCTGGGGCCAACGTCCTGACTTTC

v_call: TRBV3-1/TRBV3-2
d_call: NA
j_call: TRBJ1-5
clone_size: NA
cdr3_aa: CASSHGDNRGNQPQHF
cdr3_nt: TGTGCCAGCAGCCACGGGGACAATCGGGGCAATCAGCCCCAGCATTTT

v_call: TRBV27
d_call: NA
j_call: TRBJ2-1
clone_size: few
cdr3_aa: CASSPLRRGNEQFF
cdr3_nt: TGTGCCAGCAGTCCCCTCCGGAGGGGTAATGAGCAGTTCTTC

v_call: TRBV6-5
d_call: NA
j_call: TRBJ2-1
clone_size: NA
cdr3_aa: CASSYGGVVNEQFF
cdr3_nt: TGTGCCAGCAGTTACGGGGGTGTGGTCAATGAGCAGTTCTTC

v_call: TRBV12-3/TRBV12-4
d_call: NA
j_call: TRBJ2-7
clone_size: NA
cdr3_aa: CASSPQFGLQQYF
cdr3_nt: TGTGCCAGCAGTCCACAGTTCGGCTTACAGCAGTACTTC

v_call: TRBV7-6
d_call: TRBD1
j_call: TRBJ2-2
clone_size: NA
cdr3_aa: CASSLLGGQGAGELFF
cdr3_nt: TGTGCCAGCAGCTTATTGGGGGGACAGGGGGCCGGGGAGCTGTTTTTT

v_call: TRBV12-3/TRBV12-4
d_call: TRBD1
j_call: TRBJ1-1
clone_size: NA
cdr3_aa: CASKQGGTEAFF
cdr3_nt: TGTGCCAGCAAACAGGGGGGGACTGAAGCTTTCTTT

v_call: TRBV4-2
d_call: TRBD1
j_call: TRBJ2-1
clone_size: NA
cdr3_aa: CASSQDPGQGAREQFF
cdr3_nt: TGTGCCAGCAGCCAAGACCCGGGACAGGGGGCAAGAGAGCAGTTCTTC

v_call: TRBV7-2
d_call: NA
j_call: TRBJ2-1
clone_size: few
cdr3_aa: CASSPGGTASYNEQFF
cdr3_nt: TGTGCCAGCAGTCCAGGGGGGACCGCCTCCTACAATGAGCAGTTCTTC

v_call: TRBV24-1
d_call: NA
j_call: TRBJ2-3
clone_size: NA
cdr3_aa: CATSAPDTYDTQYF
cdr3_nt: TGTGCCACCAGTGCCCCCGACACTTACGATACGCAGTATTTT

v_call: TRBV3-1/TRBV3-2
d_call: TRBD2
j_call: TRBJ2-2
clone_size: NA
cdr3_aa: CASSQTSGSPSAGELFF
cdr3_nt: TGTGCCAGCAGCCAAACTAGCGGGAGTCCCAGCGCCGGGGAGCTGTTTTTT

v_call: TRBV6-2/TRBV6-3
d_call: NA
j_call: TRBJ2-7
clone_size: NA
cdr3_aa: CASSQTTGEQYF
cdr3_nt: TGTGCCAGCAGCCAGACTACGGGCGAGCAGTACTTC

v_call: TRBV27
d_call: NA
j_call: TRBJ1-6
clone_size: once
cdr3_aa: CASSTLGDSPLHF
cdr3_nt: TGTGCCAGCAGTACATTAGGCGATTCACCCCTCCACTTT

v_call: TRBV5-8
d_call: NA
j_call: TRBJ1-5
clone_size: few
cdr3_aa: CASSPMDQPQHF
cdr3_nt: TGTGCCAGCAGCCCCATGGACCAGCCCCAGCATTTT

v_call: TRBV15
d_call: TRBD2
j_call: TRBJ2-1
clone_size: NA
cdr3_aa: CATSRRGGRRHEQFF
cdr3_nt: TGTGCCACCAGCAGACGGGGCGGGAGGCGGCATGAGCAGTTCTTC

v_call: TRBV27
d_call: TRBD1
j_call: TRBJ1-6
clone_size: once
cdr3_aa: CATKPAQQGRNSPLHF
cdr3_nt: TGTGCCACCAAACCGGCCCAACAGGGGAGGAATTCACCCCTCCACTTT

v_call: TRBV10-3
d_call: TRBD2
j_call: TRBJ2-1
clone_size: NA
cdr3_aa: CATLDLSGRAYNEQFF
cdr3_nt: TGTGCCACCCTAGACCTTAGCGGGAGGGCCTACAATGAGCAGTTCTTC

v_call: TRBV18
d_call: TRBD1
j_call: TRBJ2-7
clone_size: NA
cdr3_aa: CASSPTTGGAYEQYF
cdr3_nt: TGTGCCAGCTCACCGACGACAGGGGGAGCCTACGAGCAGTACTTC

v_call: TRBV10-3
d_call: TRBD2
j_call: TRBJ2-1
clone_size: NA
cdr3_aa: CAQSGGSGRDEQFF
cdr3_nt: TGTGCCCAATCGGGAGGTAGCGGGAGGGATGAGCAGTTCTTC

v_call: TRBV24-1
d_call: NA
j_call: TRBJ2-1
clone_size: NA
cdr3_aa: CATSEGGSSYNEQFF
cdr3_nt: TGTGCCACCAGTGAGGGCGGCAGCTCCTACAATGAGCAGTTCTTC

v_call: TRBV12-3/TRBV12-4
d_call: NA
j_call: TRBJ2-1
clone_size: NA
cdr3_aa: CASSLGDNEQFF
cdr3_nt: TGTGCCAGCAGTTTAGGGGACAATGAGCAGTTCTTC

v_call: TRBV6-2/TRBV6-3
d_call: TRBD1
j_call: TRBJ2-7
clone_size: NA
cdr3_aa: CASSVRLSLDRGTNEQYF
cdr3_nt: TGTGCCAGCAGTGTGCGTCTCTCCCTGGACAGGGGAACGAACGAGCAGTACTTC

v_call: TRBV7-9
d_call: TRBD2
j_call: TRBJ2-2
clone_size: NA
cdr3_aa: CASSGGLAVNTGELFF
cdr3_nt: TGTGCCAGCAGCGGTGGACTAGCGGTTAACACCGGGGAGCTGTTTTTT

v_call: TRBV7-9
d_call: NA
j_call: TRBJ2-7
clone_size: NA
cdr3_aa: CASSIARDISYEQYF
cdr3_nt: TGTGCCAGCAGCATAGCCCGGGACATCTCCTACGAGCAGTACTTC

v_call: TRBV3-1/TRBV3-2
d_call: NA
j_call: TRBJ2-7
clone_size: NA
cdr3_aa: CASSQGGGGQGQSEQYF
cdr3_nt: TGTGCCAGCAGCCAAGGCGGGGGGGGACAGGGTCAAAGCGAGCAGTACTTC